One sample yielded the 21 T cell receptor beta chains listed below, sequenced in a study of cytomegalovirus exposure and HLA in healthy donors. A multiplex PCR was run with 60 Vbeta primers and 13 Jbeta primers. TCRdb's copy holds only in-frame clones and misses some; the assay was immunoSEQ multiplex PCR. This sample yields about 120,000 clones, of which about 90% are seen a single time; around 2% belongs to the top ten. Sequences were obtained from PBMCs. These TCRs come from a man aged 40-49 years in good health and CMV-seronegative.

The V call is TRBV10-3, the J call TRBJ2-1; the match to TRBD2 covers 7 bases. In germline, CDR1 is ENHRY, CDR2 SYGVKD. Losses at the gene ends were 2 bases for V and 4 bases for J; bases not matched to a gene: 8. CDR3 size: 16 residues. CDR3 sequence: CAISEGRGLAYNEQFF. Written as DNA, the CDR3 is TGTGCCATCAGTGAGGGGAGGGGACTTGCGTACAATGAGCAGTTCTTC.

V usage is TRBV7-2 and J usage is TRBJ2-5, with 15 nucleotides matching TRBD2. The junction had 5 bases not matched to a gene; V was cut back by 5 bases and J by 4 bases. The germline gives CDR1 SGHTA, CDR2 FQGNSA. CDR3 length: 16 amino acids. The CDR3 protein is CASSRWTSGGGETQYF. CDR3 DNA: TGTGCCAGCAGCCGCTGGACTAGCGGGGGGGGAGAGACCCAGTACTTC.

The chain joins TRBV7-6 to TRBJ2-7, with D possibly being TRBD2 (5 bases). The CDR3 spans 16 residues. The germline CDR1 and CDR2 sequences are SGHVS and FNYEAQ. V was shortened by 0 bases and J by 3 bases, with 15 bases between the two germline ends. This CDR3 reads CASSLAAASGNYEQYF. CDR3 bases: TGTGCCAGCAGCTTAGCGGCGGCCTCCGGGAACTACGAGCAGTACTTC.

This CDR3 reads CASRWVDTHQPQHF. The CDR3 DNA reads TGTGCCAGTAGATGGGTCGACACCCATCAGCCCCAGCATTTT. This chain uses TRBV19 with TRBJ1-5; no definite D call. Germline V lookup: CDR1 LNHDA, CDR2 SQIVND (reference sequence). The CDR3 contains 14 residues. Trimming pared 6 bases from V and 5 bases from J, leaving 14 bases between.

The chain carries TRBV7-2 and TRBJ1-5; D uncertain. V dropped 3 bases and J dropped 8 bases, with 11 bases sitting between them. Germline CDR1 reads SGHTA; CDR2 reads FQGNSA. The CDR3 has 13 amino acids. The chain's CDR3 is CASSLEGPKPQHF. The CDR3 nucleotides read TGTGCCAGCAGCTTGGAGGGCCCTAAGCCCCAGCATTTT.

V gene TRBV21-1 combines with J gene TRBJ1-1; the DNA was not used to check the table's D call, TRBD1. TRBV21-1 is labeled a pseudogene. The CDR3 sequence is 17 residues long. The CDR3 coding sequence is TGTGCCAGCAGCAGTCCGAAGAAGACAGGAAAGAACACTGAAGCTTTCTTT. This gives the protein CASSSPKKTGKNTEAFF.

V and J are TRBV5-1 and TRBJ1-2, with D maybe TRBD1 (5 bases). Germline assignment: CDR1 SGHRS and CDR2 YFSETQ. The CDR3 runs to 14 residues. Trimming took off 4 bases at V and 6 bases at J, with 16 bases between the two ends. Written as DNA, the CDR3 is TGCGCCAGCAGCGGAGCAGTAGGGGAGGATGGCTACACCTTC. This sequence encodes CASSGAVGEDGYTF.

This clone was seen only a few times. The J gene is TRBJ1-5, the V gene TRBV7-7; no clear D gene. The CDR3 consists of 13 residues. Germline CDR1 SSHAT, CDR2 FNYEAQ (reference sequence). Trimming stripped 5 bases from V and 5 bases from J, with 10 bases between. CDR3 sequence: CASSQSTDQPQHF. CDR3 DNA: TGTGCCAGCAGCCAATCTACCGATCAGCCCCAGCATTTT. Using reference TRBV7-7 and TRBJ1-5 for the parts outside the CDR3, the full variable domain is GAGVSQSPRYKVTKRGQDVTLRCDPISSHATLYWYQQALGQGPEFLTYFNYEAQPDKSGLPSDRFSAERPEGSISTLTIQRTEQRDSAMYRCASSQSTDQPQHFGDGTRLSIL.

This chain joins TRBV5-1 and TRBJ2-7, with D unresolved. Trimming removed 3 bases at V and 3 bases at J, with 10 bases between. CDR3 length equals 13 residues. Germline CDR1 SGHRS, CDR2 YFSETQ. CDR3 DNA sequence: TGCGCCAGCAGCTCCCTTCCCAGCTACGAGCAGTACTTC. It codes for CASSSLPSYEQYF.

The chain joins TRBV19 to TRBJ1-4; TRBD1 is a possible D gene (5 bases). V lost 9 bases to trimming and J lost 6 bases, with 17 bases between them. CDR1 LNHDA and CDR2 SQIVND come from the germline V gene (reference sequence). The length of the CDR3 is 14 residues. Here the CDR3 DNA reads TGTGCCAGCGGGCCCCTCGGGGGGGATGAAAAACTGTTTTTT. It encodes CASGPLGGDEKLFF.

This clone was counted between two and nine times. Other DNA sequences of this sample code for an identical CDR3. This chain links TRBV5-1 with TRBJ1-6; 8 positions agree with TRBD1. The CDR3 extends over 15 amino acids. The J segment lost 5 bases and the V segment lost 2 bases, leaving 3 bases of the junction unmatched. CDR1 is SGHRS and CDR2 is YFSETQ in the germline V gene. The CDR3 reads CASSFGQGHNSPLHF. CDR3 DNA: TGCGCCAGCAGCTTCGGACAGGGCCATAATTCACCCCTCCACTTT.

This clone came up a few times. The V and J genes are TRBV7-9 and TRBJ2-3; 9 nucleotides line up with TRBD1. Losses at the gene ends were 5 bases for V and 5 bases for J; bases not matched to a gene: 5. Germline values: CDR1 SEHNR, CDR2 FQNEAQ (reference sequence). This CDR3 spans 14 amino acids. CDR3 nucleotide sequence: TGTGCCAGCAGCGCCAGGACAGGGGAAGATACGCAGTATTTT. This codes for CASSARTGEDTQYF.

This clone was detected once. This chain joins TRBV18 and TRBJ1-5, with 8 positions matching TRBD1. V was clipped by 3 bases and J by 5 bases; unmatched bases: 0. The germline gives CDR1 KGHSH, CDR2 LQKENI. This CDR3 has 13 amino acids. The CDR3, as DNA: TGTGCCAGCTCACCGACAGGGGATCAGCCCCAGCATTTT. Protein sequence: CASSPTGDQPQHF.

The chain employs TRBV5-6 and TRBJ2-7; 10 nucleotides align to TRBD2. V gave up 5 bases and J gave up 0 bases; unmatched junction bases: 5. Germline-derived CDR1 and CDR2 are SGHDT and YYEEEE. This CDR3 has 15 residues. CDR3: CASSSTSGISYEQYF. The CDR3 nucleotides read TGTGCCAGCAGTTCCACTAGCGGGATCTCCTACGAGCAGTACTTC.

The chain carries TRBV29-1 and TRBJ2-7, with D hard to call. Deletions cut 7 bases from V and 3 bases from J, with 16 bases between. This CDR3 region has 13 residues. Germline CDR1 is SQVTM and CDR2 is ANQGSEA. CDR3 loop: CSAKTRYSYEQYF. In DNA, the CDR3 is TGCAGCGCTAAAACGCGCTACAGCTACGAGCAGTACTTC.

The CDR3 coding sequence is TGTGCCAGCAGCCAACCTCAGAGGAGCTCCTACAATGAGCAGTTCTTC. This gives the protein CASSQPQRSSYNEQFF. J is TRBJ2-1 and V is TRBV14; D gene uncertain. Germline loops: CDR1 SGHDN, CDR2 FVKESK. This CDR3 comprises 16 residues. Between the trimmed V and J ends, which lost 2 bases and 0 bases, there was a span of 11 bases.

The chain is built from TRBV18 and TRBJ2-5, with 9 positions matching TRBD1. With V trimmed by 5 bases and J by 4 bases, 5 bases remained unmatched. CDR1 is KGHSH, CDR2 LQKENI, per germline. The CDR3 is 14 residues long. The CDR3 reads CASSGGQGRETQYF. The CDR3 coding sequence is TGTGCCAGCTCAGGGGGACAGGGCCGAGAGACCCAGTACTTC.

The V gene is TRBV7-2, the J gene TRBJ2-2; possibly TRBD2 for D (6 bases). Trimming stripped 2 bases from V and 4 bases from J, with 8 bases between. Germline V lookup: CDR1 SGHTA, CDR2 FQGNSA. The CDR3 consists of 14 residues. The CDR3 loop is CASSLMGGTGELFF. The CDR3 DNA is TGTGCCAGCAGCTTAATGGGGGGCACCGGGGAGCTGTTTTTT.

For this clone: Within the sample, other DNA sequences also encode this same CDR3. The chain combines TRBV9 with TRBJ1-4; TRBD1 agrees at 7 bases. V lost 0 bases, J lost 7 bases, and 3 bases stayed unmatched. The CDR3 length is 14 residues. Germline lookup yields CDR1 SGDLS and CDR2 YYNGEE. This chain's CDR3 is CASSVGTGGEKLFF. The CDR3, as DNA: TGTGCCAGCAGCGTAGGGACAGGAGGTGAAAAACTGTTTTTT.

The chain uses TRBV11-3 and TRBJ1-1; a weak D match, TRBD1 (6 bases). The V and J ends lost 5 bases and 4 bases respectively, with 11 bases between them. The germline V gene has CDR1 SGHNT and CDR2 YENEEA. This CDR3 comprises 13 residues. The CDR3 is CASSVQGVTEAFF. CDR3 coding DNA: TGTGCCAGCAGCGTACAGGGAGTCACTGAAGCTTTCTTT.

The CDR3 is CASNLVQGTSPLHF. The CDR3 DNA reads TGTGCCAGCAACCTGGTGCAGGGAACCTCACCCCTCCACTTT. The chain carries TRBV28 and TRBJ1-6; maybe TRBD1 (5 bases). The CDR3 runs to 14 residues. Germline V gene data show CDR1 as MDHEN and CDR2 as SYDVKM. The germline V and J ends were trimmed by 7 bases and 10 bases, with 17 bases remaining between them.